The 21 T cell receptor beta chains listed next were all sequenced from one sample in a study of T cells in Graves' hyperthyroidism and ophthalmopathy. The source material, RNA transcripts, was used to amplify TCR beta CDR3 regions. The TCR CDR3 was amplified in a first-round RT-PCR using the HTBI primer set. TCRdb re-derived calls from the multiplex PCR reads in MiXCR, one entry per CDR3 protein. Among 160,000 or so distinct CDR3 sequences listed, approximately 9% were seen once. Sequences were obtained from blood. All receptors derive from a woman aged 18-29 years with Graves' hyperthyroidism that later progressed to Graves' ophthalmopathy.

This clonotype was counted many times. The gene calls are TRBV27 and TRBJ1-5; no clear D gene. V gave up 2 bases and J gave up 7 bases, with 9 bases separating them. The CDR3 spans 13 residues. Germline CDR1 reads MNHEY; CDR2 reads SMNVEV (reference sequence). The CDR3 spells CASSLEAGQPQHF. Written as DNA, the CDR3 is TGTGCCAGCAGTTTAGAGGCTGGGCAGCCCCAGCATTTT.

The sample holds many counts of this clonotype. The rearrangement links TRBV15 to TRBJ1-1; no firm D call. CDR1 and CDR2 (germline): LNHNV, YYDKDF (reference sequence). V was trimmed by 0 bases and J by 2 bases, leaving 4 bases between them. This CDR3 is 13 amino acids long. CDR3 sequence: CATSRDPNTEAFF. CDR3 in DNA: TGTGCCACCAGCAGAGATCCTAACACTGAAGCTTTCTTT.

Many counts were recorded for this clonotype. The chain is built from TRBV6-1 and TRBJ1-5, with D possibly TRBD1 on 5 matching bases. Trimming stripped 8 bases from V and 2 bases from J, with 16 bases between. CDR1 is MNHNS and CDR2 is SASEGT in the germline V gene. CDR3 length: 15 amino acids. The CDR3 coding sequence is TGTGCCAGCGTAGACAGATTGGGGGGCAATCAGCCCCAGCATTTT. Amino acid sequence: CASVDRLGGNQPQHF.

This clonotype showed up just a few times. The gene calls are TRBV4-1 and TRBJ1-2; 7 bases align to TRBD1. This CDR3 is built from 15 residues. J was trimmed by 3 bases and V by 2 bases; bases with no gene match: 6. Germline CDR1 MGHRA, CDR2 YSYEKL. The CDR3 DNA follows: TGCGCCAGCAGCCAAACGGGACAGAAACACTATGGCTACACCTTC. It specifies CASSQTGQKHYGYTF.

This rearrangement joins TRBV4-1 to TRBJ2-5; D may match TRBD1 or TRBD2 (5 bases each). The V end lost 0 bases, the J end lost 1 base, and 9 bases lay between the germline ends. CDR3 length: 15 residues. The germline CDR1 and CDR2 sequences are MGHRA and YSYEKL. CDR3 amino acids: CASSQDGTSQETQYF. Here the CDR3 DNA reads TGCGCCAGCAGCCAAGATGGGACGAGCCAAGAGACCCAGTACTTC.

This clonotype was seen ten or more times. The chain is built from TRBV7-3 and TRBJ2-3; 9 bases are a match to TRBD1. With V trimmed by 5 bases and J by 4 bases, 7 bases remained unmatched. The CDR3 spans 15 residues. Germline V gives CDR1 SGHTA, CDR2 FQGTGA. The CDR3 DNA reads TGTGCCAGCAGCCGCGGACAGGGGACCCCAGATACGCAGTATTTT. This sequence encodes CASSRGQGTPDTQYF.

This clonotype was counted at least ten times. The J gene is TRBJ2-3, the V gene TRBV18, with 8 bases aligning to TRBD1. Germline assignment: CDR1 KGHSH and CDR2 LQKENI. V dropped 4 bases and J dropped 9; count of bases not matched to a gene: 9. The CDR3 runs 14 residues. CDR3 residues: CASSLGQASWTQYF. CDR3 in DNA: TGTGCCAGCTCACTGGGACAGGCTTCTTGGACGCAGTATTTT.

This clonotype was detected many times. The rearrangement joins TRBV20-1 to TRBJ1-4, with D unclear. The CDR3 has 12 amino acids. V was clipped by 7 bases and J by 6 bases, with 12 bases between them. From germline, CDR1 is DFQATT and CDR2 SNEGSKA (reference sequence). CDR3 bases: TGCAGTGTGGAGAGGATGTATGAAAAACTGTTTTTT. The encoded protein is CSVERMYEKLFF.

This clonotype has ten or more counts. The chain uses TRBV14 and TRBJ2-7; 7 nucleotides match TRBD1. Germline V CDR1 and CDR2: SGHDN, FVKESK. The CDR3 has 15 residues. The ends lost 4 bases at V and 3 bases at J; junction bases unmatched: 9. CDR3 bases: TGTGCCAGCAGCCCAAACCCCAGGGGGAACTACGAGCAGTACTTC. Residues: CASSPNPRGNYEQYF.

Concerning this clonotype itself: One end of the junction is discordant with germline, which a read error may explain. The chain has TRBV28 and TRBJ1-2; 7 bases line up with TRBD1. The CDR3 is 16 residues long. The V gene's germline CDR1 is MDHEN and CDR2 SYDVKM. The DNA for the CDR3 is TGTGCCAGCAGTTTAGGAGGGGGCTTCCTAAACTATGGCTGCACCTTC. Its protein is CASSLGGGFLNYGCTF.

Points on this clonotype: This may be a read error, as it is one base from a much larger clone. The rearrangement uses TRBV20-1 and TRBJ2-7; D may be TRBD2 (5 bases). Germline assignment: CDR1 DFQATT and CDR2 SNEGSKA (reference sequence). The CDR3 has 15 residues. This chain's CDR3 is CSAGDSGIGSYEQYF. CDR3 sequence (DNA): TGCAGTGCTGGAGATTCGGGGATTGGCTCCTACGAGCAGTACTTC.

This clonotype has only a few counts. The chain combines TRBV20-1 with TRBJ2-2; 8 bases line up with TRBD2. CDR1 DFQATT and CDR2 SNEGSKA come from the germline V gene (reference sequence). This CDR3 is 17 amino acids long. V gave up 0 bases and J gave up 4 bases; unmatched junction bases: 10. The CDR3 loop is CSARERTAGVGTGELFF. CDR3 DNA sequence: TGCAGTGCTAGAGAACGAACAGCGGGAGTCGGCACCGGGGAGCTGTTTTTT.

The chain combines TRBV6-5 with TRBJ1-5, with D unclear. The CDR3 spans 13 residues. V lost 2 bases and J lost 7, with 9 bases in between. CDR1 is MNHEY, CDR2 SVGAGI, per germline. The CDR3 reads CASSYGGSQPQHF. In DNA form, the CDR3 reads TGTGCCAGCAGTTACGGAGGTTCCCAGCCCCAGCATTTT.

In its sample, this clonotype was seen many times. The chain couples TRBV27 to TRBJ1-5; D uncertain. The length of the CDR3 is 13 residues. With 5 bases removed from V and 6 bases from J, the gap between germline ends came to 11 bases. CDR1 and CDR2 from the germline V gene are MNHEY and SMNVEV (reference sequence). The DNA of the CDR3 is TGTGCCAGCAGTGCGCTGGGTTTTCAGCCCCAGCATTTT. The encoded protein is CASSALGFQPQHF.

This clonotype was seen more than once but under ten times. The chain recombines TRBV5-8 with TRBJ2-3, with D uncertain. The CDR3 covers 15 residues. Germline V CDR1 and CDR2: SGHTS, YDEGEE. Trimming cost V 1 base and J 2 bases, with 11 bases left between them. The CDR3 loop reads CASSLLTPHTDTQYF. CDR3 in DNA: TGTGCCAGCAGCTTGTTGACCCCTCACACAGATACGCAGTATTTT.

The rearrangement uses TRBV7-9 and TRBJ1-1; no clear D gene. CDR3 length equals 14 residues. Trimming shortened V by 5 bases and J by 4 bases, and 14 bases separated the two germline ends. CDR1 SEHNR and CDR2 FQNEAQ come from the germline V gene (reference sequence). The CDR3 protein is CASSKTEKSTEAFF. As DNA, the CDR3 is TGTGCCAGCAGCAAAACAGAAAAGAGCACTGAAGCTTTCTTT.

This clonotype occurred many times. The chain combines TRBV6-1 with TRBJ1-4, with unresolved D. Germline values: CDR1 MNHNS, CDR2 SASEGT. V lost 3 bases, J lost 6 bases, and 17 bases lay in between. The CDR3 runs to 16 residues. In DNA, the CDR3 is TGTGCCAGCAGTGAGCGTCGGGGTTTCCAGTATGAAAAACTGTTTTTT. Translating gives CASSERRGFQYEKLFF.

This clonotype appeared many times. The J gene is TRBJ1-5, the V gene TRBV20-1; D perhaps matches TRBD1 (5 bases). Germline V lookup: CDR1 DFQATT, CDR2 SNEGSKA (reference sequence). The CDR3 runs to 16 residues. Trimming cost V 5 bases and J 1 base, with 18 bases left between them. CDR3 amino acids: CSAPPIDSASNQPQHF. CDR3 bases: TGCAGTGCTCCCCCTATAGACAGTGCGAGCAATCAGCCCCAGCATTTT.

This clonotype was seen many times. The J gene is TRBJ1-2, the V gene TRBV7-3, with 7 bases fitting TRBD1. Trimming at V came to 5 bases and at J to 4 bases, leaving 16 bases not matched to a gene. Germline loops: CDR1 SGHTA, CDR2 FQGTGA. The CDR3 consists of 17 residues. The CDR3 nucleotides are TGTGCCAGCAGCCCACGGACAGGAGCCAACCTCGGCTATGGCTACACCTTC. It encodes CASSPRTGANLGYGYTF.

This clonotype showed up many times. J is TRBJ2-7 and V is TRBV5-1; TRBD2 matches 8 bases. V shed 6 bases and J 3 bases; nucleotides not matched to a gene: 5. The CDR3 is 13 amino acids. The germline gives CDR1 SGHRS, CDR2 YFSETQ. The CDR3 spells CASTAGRDYEQYF. CDR3 DNA sequence: TGCGCCAGCACTGCCGGGAGGGACTACGAGCAGTACTTC.

The chain is built from TRBV4-1 and TRBJ2-2, with a tentative D call TRBD2 (5 bases). The CDR3 loop spans 16 amino acids. The V end was cut by 4 bases, the J end by 0 bases, with 12 bases between. From germline, CDR1 is MGHRA and CDR2 YSYEKL. The CDR3: CASSRGPNANTGELFF. The CDR3 DNA sequence: TGCGCCAGCAGCCGAGGGCCTAACGCGAACACCGGGGAGCTGTTTTTT.